The T cell receptor beta chain described here comes from a study of cytomegalovirus exposure and HLA in healthy donors. CDR3 size: 16 residues. CDR1 is LGHNA and CDR2 is YSLEER in the germline V gene. V lost 3 bases, J lost 8 bases, and 9 bases stayed unmatched. Primers: 60 Vbeta forward and 13 Jbeta reverse. Profiling relied on immunoSEQ multiplex PCR, and the TCRdb table lists in-frame clones only, not all of them. The sample records 210,000 or so clones, about 90% being singletons. The sample was PBMCs. This TCR derives from a man aged 25-40 years in good health and CMV-seronegative. The rearrangement links TRBV4-3 to TRBJ1-3, with 11 bases identical to TRBD1. As DNA, the CDR3 is TGCGCCAGCAGCCAGGGTCCGGGACAGGGGGGAGACACCATATATTTT. Residues: CASSQGPGQGGDTIYF.